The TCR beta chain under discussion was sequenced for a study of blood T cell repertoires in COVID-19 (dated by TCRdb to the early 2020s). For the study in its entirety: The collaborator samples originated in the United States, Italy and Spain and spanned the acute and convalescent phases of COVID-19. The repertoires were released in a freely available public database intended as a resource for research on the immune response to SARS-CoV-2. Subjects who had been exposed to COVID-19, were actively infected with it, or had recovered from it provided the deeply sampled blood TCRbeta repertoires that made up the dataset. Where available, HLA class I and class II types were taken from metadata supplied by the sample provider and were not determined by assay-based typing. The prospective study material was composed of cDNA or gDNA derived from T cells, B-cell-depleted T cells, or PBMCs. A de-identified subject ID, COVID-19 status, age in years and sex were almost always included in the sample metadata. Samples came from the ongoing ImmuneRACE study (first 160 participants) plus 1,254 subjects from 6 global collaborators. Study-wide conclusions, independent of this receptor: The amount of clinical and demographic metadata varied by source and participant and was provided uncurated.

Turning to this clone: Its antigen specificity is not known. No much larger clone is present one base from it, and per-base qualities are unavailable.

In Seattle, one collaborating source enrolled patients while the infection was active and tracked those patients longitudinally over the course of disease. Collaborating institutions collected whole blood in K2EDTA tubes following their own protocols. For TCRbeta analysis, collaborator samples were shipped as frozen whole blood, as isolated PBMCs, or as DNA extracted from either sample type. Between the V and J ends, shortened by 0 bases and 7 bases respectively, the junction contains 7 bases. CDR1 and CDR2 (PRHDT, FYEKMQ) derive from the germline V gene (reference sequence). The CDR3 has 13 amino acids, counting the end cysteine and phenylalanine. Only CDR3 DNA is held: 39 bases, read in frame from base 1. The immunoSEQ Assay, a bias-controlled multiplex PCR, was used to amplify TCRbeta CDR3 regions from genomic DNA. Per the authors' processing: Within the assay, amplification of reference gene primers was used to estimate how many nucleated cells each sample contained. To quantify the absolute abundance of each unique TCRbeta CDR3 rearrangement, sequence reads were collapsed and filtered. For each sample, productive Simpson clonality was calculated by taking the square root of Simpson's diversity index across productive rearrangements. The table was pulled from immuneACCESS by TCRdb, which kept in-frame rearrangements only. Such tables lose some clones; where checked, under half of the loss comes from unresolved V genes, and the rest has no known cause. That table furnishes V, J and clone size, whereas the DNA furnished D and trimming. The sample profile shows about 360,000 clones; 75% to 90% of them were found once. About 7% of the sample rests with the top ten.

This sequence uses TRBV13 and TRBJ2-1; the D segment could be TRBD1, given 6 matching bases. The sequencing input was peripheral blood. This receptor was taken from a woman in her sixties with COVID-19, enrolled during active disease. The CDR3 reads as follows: CASSLGQGNEQFF. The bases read TGTGCCAGCAGCTTAGGCCAGGGGAATGAGCAGTTCTTC.